The sample holds one count of the clone carrying this T cell receptor (beta chain). The repertoire was sequenced with immunoSEQ multiplex PCR; TCRdb's copy has only in-frame clones and lacks some. The data hold under 250,000 clones, with 80% to 90% observed a single time. The sample belongs to a study of blood T cell repertoires in COVID-19. Looked up from germline, CDR1 is LGHDT and CDR2 is YNNKEL (reference sequence). Trimming left V 6 bases short and J 1 base short, with 3 bases between. The CDR3 covers 12 residues. Each participant's cohort was designated according to participant-reported clinical history.

The sample consisted of PBMCs or T cells enriched from blood (not recorded which). The receptor comes from a woman under 30 in a cohort exposed to, infected with or recovered from COVID-19 (not recorded which). The genes are TRBV3-1 (or the pseudogene TRBV3-2) and TRBJ2-2; D is ambiguous. CDR3 sequence reads: CASSQNTGELFF. The DNA of the CDR3 is TGTGCCAGCAGTCAGAACACCGGGGAGCTGTTTTTT.